The 31 T cell receptor beta chains reported below all come from one sample, sequenced in a study of cytomegalovirus exposure and HLA in healthy donors. In the PCR, 60 Vbeta and 13 Jbeta primers were used. Clones were read by immunoSEQ multiplex PCR, and TCRdb kept only the in-frame ones, dropping some. The repertoire has approximately 110,000 clones, over 80% of them found once; the top ten carry approximately 0.24%. Source material: PBMCs. Receptors were obtained from a man aged 45-65 years in good health and CMV-seronegative.

This clone has just one count. The chain recombines TRBV19 with TRBJ1-5, with D hard to call. This CDR3 is built from 14 residues. V lost 3 bases to trimming and J lost 4 bases, with 10 bases between them. CDR1 and CDR2 (germline): LNHDA, SQIVND (reference sequence). The chain's CDR3 is CASSMWEVNQPQHF. The CDR3 DNA reads as TGTGCCAGTAGTATGTGGGAGGTTAATCAGCCCCAGCATTTT.

A single count supports this clone. The chain couples TRBV11-2 to TRBJ2-7; the D gene is possibly TRBD2 (5 bases). The CDR3 loop spans 14 amino acids. Trimming took 3 bases from V and 7 from J, leaving 16 bases between them. CDR1 is SGHAT and CDR2 is FQNNGV in the germline V gene. In DNA form, the CDR3 reads TGTGCCAGCAGCTTGGGCGGGCTGGTCGGGGAGCAGTACTTC. This translates into CASSLGGLVGEQYF.

The CDR3: CASSASGTSGSGTDTQYF. CDR3 in DNA: TGTGCCAGCAGTGCCTCCGGGACTAGCGGGAGTGGCACAGATACGCAGTATTTT. The J gene is TRBJ2-3, the V gene TRBV25-1; the match to TRBD2 covers 14 bases. The CDR3 is 18 amino acids. V lost 4 bases and J lost 1; bases outside the gene matches: 7. Germline-derived CDR1 and CDR2 are MGHDK and SYGVNS.

The rearrangement links TRBV19 to TRBJ1-1; a weak D match, TRBD1 (5 bases). Per germline, CDR1 LNHDA and CDR2 SQIVND (reference sequence). V lost 5 bases, J lost 4 bases, and 20 bases lay in between. The CDR3 covers 16 residues. The CDR3, as DNA: TGTGCCAGTAGTCTAAGTACAGGTGCCCTTAGCACTGAAGCTTTCTTT. It yields the protein CASSLSTGALSTEAFF.

The chain couples TRBV28 to TRBJ1-6; 7 bases are shared with TRBD1. Germline V CDR1 and CDR2: MDHEN, SYDVKM. This CDR3 region has 15 residues. V was pared by 5 bases and J by 7 bases, with 8 bases of the junction left unmatched. The CDR3 DNA reads TGTGCCAGCAGTCCTGACAGGGTGGGGAATTCACCCCTCCACTTT. Its protein is CASSPDRVGNSPLHF.

V is TRBV6-5 and J is TRBJ2-7; tentatively, D is TRBD1 (6 bases). This CDR3 contains 13 residues. Germline V lookup: CDR1 MNHEY, CDR2 SVGAGI. Trimming removed 5 bases from V and 2 bases from J, with 10 bases in between. The DNA of the CDR3 is TGTGCCAGCAGTCCCGGACAGCCCTACGAGCAGTACTTC. Amino acid sequence: CASSPGQPYEQYF.

The chain combines TRBV6-5 with TRBJ2-7; the match to TRBD2 covers 10 bases. Germline trimming cut 7 bases from V and 6 bases from J; bases unmatched to any gene: 9. The CDR3 has 14 residues. The germline CDR1 and CDR2 sequences are MNHEY and SVGAGI. The CDR3 loop reads CASTPTRLAGEQYF. The CDR3 DNA sequence: TGTGCCAGCACCCCGACCCGACTAGCGGGCGAGCAGTACTTC.

The chain uses TRBV7-3 and TRBJ1-6; 7 positions match TRBD1. The CDR3 has 16 residues. Looked up from germline, CDR1 is SGHTA and CDR2 is FQGTGA. The V segment lost 8 bases and the J segment 4 bases; nucleotides outside the gene matches: 11. The DNA of the CDR3 is TGTGCCAGCCGTGGGGGGACAGATCTTTATAATTCACCCCTCCACTTT. Translated: CASRGGTDLYNSPLHF.

The chain employs TRBV5-4 and TRBJ1-5; 7 bases are shared with TRBD1. From germline, CDR1 is SGHNT and CDR2 YYREEE (reference sequence). Trimming cost V 9 bases and J 7 bases; bases outside gene matches: 7. There are 12 residues in the CDR3. This CDR3 reads CAIPGDRQPQHF. The CDR3 DNA sequence: TGTGCCATTCCCGGGGACAGACAGCCCCAGCATTTT.

The chain links TRBV2 to TRBJ1-5; possible D gene TRBD1, 5 bases. The CDR3 is made up of 14 amino acids. Germline CDR1 SNHLY, CDR2 FYNNEI. The CDR3, as DNA: TGTGCTAGCCTCGGGGGATCGGGGAATCAGCCCCAGCATTTT. Protein sequence: CASLGGSGNQPQHF.

The chain links TRBV5-1 to TRBJ2-1; 13 bases agree with TRBD2. This CDR3 is 15 amino acids long. The V segment lost 4 bases and the J segment 8 bases; nucleotides outside the gene matches: 6. CDR1 is SGHRS and CDR2 is YFSETQ in the germline V gene. The CDR3 DNA follows: TGCGCCAGCAGCGGGACTAGCGGGACGGTCTATGAGCAGTTCTTC. Its protein is CASSGTSGTVYEQFF.

The chain links TRBV7-2 to TRBJ2-3; D ambiguous. CDR3 length: 12 amino acids. Germline assignment: CDR1 SGHTA and CDR2 FQGNSA. Trimming shortened V by 2 bases and J by 6 bases, and 6 bases separated the two germline ends. The CDR3 DNA reads as TGTGCCAGCAGCTTACTAGTCGATACGCAGTATTTT. Protein sequence: CASSLLVDTQYF.

This clone was picked up one time. The chain recombines TRBV28 with TRBJ2-3; D is undetermined. The V end was cut by 6 bases, the J end by 4 bases, with 11 bases between. This CDR3 has 13 residues. Germline-derived CDR1 and CDR2 are MDHEN and SYDVKM. The CDR3 region is CASSLTGADTQYF. The CDR3 region has the DNA TGTGCCAGCAGCCTCACGGGTGCAGATACGCAGTATTTT.

This chain connects TRBV28 to TRBJ2-7; TRBD2 agrees at 14 bases. Germline-derived CDR1 and CDR2 are MDHEN and SYDVKM. There are 15 residues in the CDR3. Losses at the gene ends were 5 bases for V and 3 bases for J; bases not matched to a gene: 3. This CDR3 is CASSGGTSGSYEQYF. In DNA form, the CDR3 reads TGTGCCAGCAGTGGAGGGACTAGCGGGAGCTACGAGCAGTACTTC.

V and J are TRBV12-5 and TRBJ1-3; possible D gene TRBD1, 5 bases. This CDR3 is built from 14 residues. CDR1 and CDR2 from the germline V gene are LGHNT and FRNRAP. V was clipped by 6 bases and J by 3 bases, with 12 bases between them. The CDR3 loop reads CASGRGVGGNTIYF. For the CDR3, the DNA is TGTGCTAGTGGCCGGGGGGTCGGTGGAAACACCATATATTTT.

The CDR3 loop reads CASNTGHLAKNIQYF. DNA for the CDR3: TGTGCCAGCAACACGGGACACCTAGCCAAAAACATTCAGTACTTC. The chain has TRBV6-1 and TRBJ2-4, with D perhaps TRBD1 (6 bases). The CDR3 sequence is 15 residues long. Germline assignment: CDR1 MNHNS and CDR2 SASEGT. V was clipped by 7 bases and J by 0 bases, with 13 bases between them.

The chain uses TRBV7-2 and TRBJ2-1, with a possible D match to TRBD2 (5 bases). CDR1 and CDR2 from the germline V gene are SGHTA and FQGNSA. V lost 5 bases and J 0 bases, leaving 11 bases between the germline ends. The CDR3 consists of 15 residues. This chain's CDR3 is CASSLRSGSYNEQFF. The CDR3 DNA follows: TGTGCCAGCAGCCTCCGGAGCGGCTCCTACAATGAGCAGTTCTTC.

This chain uses TRBV5-4 with TRBJ1-2; 7 bases match TRBD1. Per the germline V gene, CDR1 is SGHNT and CDR2 is YYREEE (reference sequence). The CDR3 is 13 residues long. The trim removed 4 bases at V and 6 bases at J, leaving 6 bases unmatched. The CDR3 sequence: CASSTRQGNGYTF. Written as DNA, the CDR3 is TGTGCCAGCAGCACCCGACAGGGCAATGGCTACACCTTC. Filled out from reference TRBV5-4 and TRBJ1-2, the complete variable domain reads ETGVTQSPTHLIKTRGQQVTLRCSSQSGHNTVSWYQQALGQGPQFIFQYYREEENGRGNFPPRFSGLQFPNYSSELNVNALELDDSALYLCASSTRQGNGYTFGSGTRLTVV.

J is TRBJ2-1 and V is TRBV15; 8 bases map to TRBD2. The V gene's germline CDR1 is LNHNV and CDR2 YYDKDF (reference sequence). V gave up 1 base and J gave up 6 bases; unmatched junction bases: 5. This CDR3 is 15 amino acids long. The CDR3 region is CATSRVAGGGNEQFF. DNA for the CDR3: TGTGCCACCAGCAGAGTGGCGGGAGGAGGCAATGAGCAGTTCTTC.

The chain couples TRBV5-1 to TRBJ2-3; possible D gene TRBD2, 5 bases. The ends were cut back, 4 bases at V and 4 bases at J, with 16 bases in the middle. The CDR3 consists of 15 residues. Germline V gene sequence: CDR1 SGHRS, CDR2 YFSETQ. The CDR3 spells CASSLGWTSADTQYF. The CDR3 DNA is TGCGCCAGCAGCCTTGGTTGGACTTCTGCAGATACGCAGTATTTT.

This chain joins TRBV4-1 and TRBJ2-3; TRBD2 agrees at 16 bases. With V trimmed by 4 bases and J by 6 bases, 13 bases remained unmatched. The CDR3 has 19 amino acids. The germline gives CDR1 MGHRA, CDR2 YSYEKL. DNA for the CDR3: TGCGCCAGCAGCCGTTTACCGGGACTAGCGGGGGGGCTAGAGGATACGCAGTATTTT. It translates to CASSRLPGLAGGLEDTQYF.

The chain employs TRBV7-6 and TRBJ1-5; maybe TRBD1 (6 bases). Trimming pared 9 bases from V and 4 bases from J, leaving 19 bases between. The germline V gene has CDR1 SGHVS and CDR2 FNYEAQ. This CDR3 has 15 amino acids. The CDR3 DNA is TGTGCCAGGGCGGGGGGCGATTTTGGAAATCAGCCCCAGCATTTT. It yields the protein CARAGGDFGNQPQHF.

The chain employs TRBV5-1 and TRBJ1-4; TRBD1 matches at 12 bases. The CDR3 runs 17 residues. Germline CDR1 SGHRS, CDR2 YFSETQ. Unmatched junction bases numbered 8, after V lost 0 bases and J lost 8 bases. The CDR3 nucleotides read TGCGCCAGCAGCTTGGAGTTCGGGGACAGGGGGCAGGAAAAACTGTTTTTT. The encoded protein is CASSLEFGDRGQEKLFF.

V usage is TRBV7-9 and J usage is TRBJ2-7; a possible D gene is TRBD1 (6 bases). V lost 5 bases, J lost 0 bases, and 23 bases lay in between. The CDR3 covers 18 residues. CDR1 and CDR2 from the germline V gene are SEHNR and FQNEAQ (reference sequence). The DNA of the CDR3 is TGTGCCAGCAGCCCGTATATCCTACCGACAGGCCCCTCCTACGAGCAGTACTTC. Protein sequence: CASSPYILPTGPSYEQYF.

As for this clone: The junction departs from germline at one end; a sequencing error may be responsible. V and J are TRBV6-1 and TRBJ1-2; D is possibly TRBD1 (5 bases). The CDR3 has 14 amino acids. The V gene's germline CDR1 is MNHNS and CDR2 SASEGT. This chain's CDR3 is CASSEIQGNYGYPF. The DNA of the CDR3 is TGTGCCAGCAGTGAAATCCAGGGTAACTATGGCTACCCCTTC.

J is TRBJ2-7 and V is TRBV4-2; D is unresolved. V dropped 0 bases and J dropped 2 bases, with 11 bases sitting between them. The CDR3 has 15 amino acids. CDR1 is LGHNA, CDR2 YNFKEQ, per germline. The CDR3 reads CASSQDPNRAYEQYF. The CDR3 region has the DNA TGTGCCAGCAGCCAAGATCCCAACAGAGCCTACGAGCAGTACTTC.

The chain has TRBV6-1 and TRBJ2-1; D remains unclear. The V end lost 5 bases, the J end lost 4 bases, and 12 bases lay between the germline ends. Germline V gives CDR1 MNHNS, CDR2 SASEGT. The CDR3 has 14 amino acids. The CDR3 DNA reads TGTGCCAGCAGTCTGTCAGGTCGGTACAATGAGCAGTTCTTC. Amino acid sequence: CASSLSGRYNEQFF.

The V gene is TRBV28, the J gene TRBJ1-1, with 10 bases identical to TRBD1. Germline lookup yields CDR1 MDHEN and CDR2 SYDVKM. V dropped 5 bases and J dropped 4; count of bases not matched to a gene: 4. The CDR3 extends over 14 amino acids. The CDR3 DNA follows: TGTGCCAGCAGTCGACAGGGGGCGACCACTGAAGCTTTCTTT. It translates to CASSRQGATTEAFF.

The J gene is TRBJ2-7, the V gene TRBV5-6; 8 positions match TRBD1. The germline V gene encodes CDR1 SGHDT and CDR2 YYEEEE. The length of the CDR3 is 15 residues. Trimming at V came to 7 bases and at J to 0 bases, leaving 9 bases not matched to a gene. This CDR3 is CASYPGDRSSYEQYF. CDR3 DNA: TGTGCCAGCTACCCCGGGGACAGGAGCTCCTACGAGCAGTACTTC.

The CDR3 sequence is CASSPWTGRDEQYF. Here the CDR3 DNA reads TGTGCCAGCAGCCCTTGGACAGGGAGGGACGAGCAGTACTTC. This chain uses TRBV6-5 with TRBJ2-7; D is possibly TRBD1 (8 bases). V was trimmed by 6 bases and J by 5 bases, leaving 17 bases between them. The CDR3 runs 14 residues. CDR1 and CDR2 from the germline V gene are MNHEY and SVGAGI.

Only a few counts were recorded for this clone. V is TRBV6-5 and J is TRBJ2-1; 13 nucleotides agree with TRBD2. The trim removed 6 bases at V and 13 bases at J, leaving 6 bases unmatched. The CDR3 is 13 residues long. CDR1 and CDR2 from the germline V gene are MNHEY and SVGAGI. The CDR3 coding sequence is TGTGCCAGCAGCCGGACTAGCGGGAGTTCCCAGTTCTTC. Amino acid sequence: CASSRTSGSSQFF.